The subject of this entry is one T cell receptor beta chain. Its specificity is not known. The source of the sample is a study of a mutant IDH1 vaccine in newly diagnosed glioma. The V gene lost 4 bases and the J gene lost 9 bases, with 16 bases spanning the gap. The CDR3 loop spans 15 amino acids. Germline CDR1 and CDR2: MGHRA and YSYEKL. Study-level findings and limits: Pseudoprogression apparently lacked any relation to changes in top peripheral T cell clonotypes.

The time point is: week 35, safety follow-up. Alongside topical imiquimod, each dose of vaccine comprised 300 ug of mutant IDH1 20-mer peptide. Libraries were prepared by immunoSEQ multiplex PCR; TCRdb keeps only in-frame clonotypes and omits some of them. The table has fewer than 45,000 clones, more than 80% seen once. This chain connects TRBV4-1 to TRBJ1-6; D not certain. The sequence was obtained from a man aged 35 to 55 with glioma. This specimen consisted of PBMCs, obtained from a glioma patient whose treatment included an IDH1 peptide vaccine. The CDR3 spells CASSPSEASSSPLHF. The CDR3, as DNA: TGCGCCAGCAGCCCTTCGGAGGCCTCGAGTTCACCCCTCCACTTT.